The 20 T cell receptor beta chains below come from one sample, sequenced in a study of neoadjuvant anti-PD-1 for oral cavity cancer. The table came from immunoSEQ multiplex PCR; TCRdb's copy has only in-frame clones and leaves some out. The sample has around 14,000 clones, 70% seen once. The time point here: after neoadjuvant nivolumab, at surgical resection. Sequenced here: PBMCs, sampled after nivolumab (anti-PD-1) treatment. The receptors were gathered from a person between 40 and 85 years old with oral cavity squamous cell carcinoma.

This clone has only a few counts. The chain employs TRBV5-4 and TRBJ2-2, with D possibly called TRBD1 or TRBD2 (5 bases each). CDR1 is SGHNT and CDR2 is YYREEE in the germline V gene (reference sequence). This CDR3 comprises 14 residues. V gave up 4 bases and J gave up 4 bases, with 11 bases separating them. This chain's CDR3 is CASSIGTTTGELFF. The DNA of the CDR3 is TGTGCCAGCAGCATCGGGACGACCACCGGGGAGCTGTTTTTT.

The chain recombines TRBV2 with TRBJ2-1; no definite D call. This CDR3 comprises 13 residues. From germline, CDR1 is SNHLY and CDR2 FYNNEI. Trimming left V 4 bases short and J 4 bases short, with 8 bases between. The CDR3 nucleotides read TGTGCCAGCAGTGTGGGCCCGTACAATGAGCAGTTCTTC. This translates into CASSVGPYNEQFF.

This rearrangement joins TRBV5-4 to TRBJ2-7; no firm D call. From germline, CDR1 is SGHNT and CDR2 YYREEE (reference sequence). V was trimmed by 0 bases and J by 3 bases, leaving 7 bases between them. This CDR3 comprises 13 residues. CDR3 in DNA: TGTGCCAGCAGCTTGGCGGAAGACTACGAGCAGTACTTC. Its translation is CASSLAEDYEQYF. Full variable domain (remainder filled in from reference TRBV5-4 and TRBJ2-7): ETGVTQSPTHLIKTRGQQVTLRCSSQSGHNTVSWYQQALGQGPQFIFQYYREEENGRGNFPPRFSGLQFPNYSSELNVNALELDDSALYLCASSLAEDYEQYFGPGTRLTVT.

The chain uses TRBV6-6 and TRBJ1-5; 10 nucleotides agree with TRBD1. J lost 4 bases, V lost 5 bases, and 2 bases had no gene match. The CDR3 loop spans 14 amino acids. The germline V gene encodes CDR1 MNHNY and CDR2 SVGAGI (reference sequence). The CDR3 nucleotides are TGTGCCAGCAGTACGGGACAGGGGAATCAGCCCCAGCATTTT. Translating gives CASSTGQGNQPQHF.

The rearrangement links TRBV2 to TRBJ2-7; tentatively, D is TRBD1 (6 bases). Germline V gene lookup returns CDR1 SNHLY and CDR2 FYNNEI. Trimming cost V 6 bases and J 3 bases, with 12 bases left between them. The CDR3 is 13 residues long. The CDR3 protein is CASRDGQLYEQYF. The CDR3 bases are TGTGCCAGCAGAGATGGACAGCTCTACGAGCAGTACTTC.

This chain joins TRBV30 and TRBJ2-7, with D perhaps TRBD2 (5 bases). V lost 1 base to trimming and J lost 6 bases, with 7 bases between them. This CDR3 has 11 amino acids. Germline assignment: CDR1 GTSNPN and CDR2 SVGIG (reference sequence). The CDR3 region is CAWSGGSEQYF. DNA of the CDR3: TGTGCCTGGAGTGGAGGGAGCGAGCAGTACTTC.

This clone was found once. The rearrangement joins TRBV5-1 to TRBJ1-1; D ambiguous. Between the trimmed V and J ends, which lost 3 bases and 1 base, there was a span of 10 bases. Germline V gene sequence: CDR1 SGHRS, CDR2 YFSETQ. The CDR3 runs to 14 residues. CDR3 sequence: CASSYQQSNTEAFF. The CDR3 DNA is TGCGCCAGCAGCTATCAGCAATCGAACACTGAAGCTTTCTTT.

The chain uses TRBV7-9 and TRBJ2-3, with 7 nucleotides matching TRBD2. Trimming took 1 base from V and 3 from J; bases not matched to a gene: 4. This CDR3 has 15 amino acids. Per the germline V gene, CDR1 is SEHNR and CDR2 is FQNEAQ (reference sequence). CDR3 in amino acids: CASSLEAGVTDTQYF. The DNA for the CDR3 is TGTGCCAGCAGCTTAGAGGCGGGAGTAACAGATACGCAGTATTTT.

CDR3 residues: CAWGGSRAVEQFF. Here the CDR3 DNA reads TGTGCCTGGGGGGGTAGTAGGGCCGTCGAGCAGTTCTTC. V gene TRBV30 combines with J gene TRBJ2-1; the D call may be TRBD1 or TRBD2 (5 bases each). The germline gives CDR1 GTSNPN, CDR2 SVGIG (reference sequence). This CDR3 comprises 13 residues. V was pared by 5 bases and J by 10 bases, with 18 bases between.

This clone was observed a few times. The chain links TRBV19 to TRBJ2-1, with 7 bases lining up with TRBD2. Per the germline V gene, CDR1 is LNHDA and CDR2 is SQIVND (reference sequence). The CDR3 loop spans 15 amino acids. J was trimmed by 3 bases and V by 4 bases; bases with no gene match: 6. The CDR3, as DNA: TGTGCCAGTAGTACCGGGACTATAGGCTACAATGAGCAGTTCTTC. This translates into CASSTGTIGYNEQFF. The full variable domain, in which reference TRBV19 and TRBJ2-1 provide the parts outside the CDR3, is DGGITQSPKYLFRKEGQNVTLSCEQNLNHDAMYWYRQDPGQGLRLIYYSQIVNDFQKGDIAEGYSVSREKKESFPLTVTSAQKNPTAFYLCASSTGTIGYNEQFFGPGTRLTVL.

This clone occurred once. The chain carries TRBV30 and TRBJ2-3; D might be TRBD1 (5 bases). V lost 1 base and J lost 8, with 10 bases in between. The germline V gene has CDR1 GTSNPN and CDR2 SVGIG (reference sequence). The CDR3 sequence is 12 residues long. The CDR3 nucleotides read TGTGCCTGGAGTGACGCTAGGGGTACGCAGTATTTT. Translating it yields CAWSDARGTQYF.

This clone occurred once. The rearrangement links TRBV19 to TRBJ2-7; TRBD1 or TRBD2 may be the D gene (5 bases each). V shed 0 bases and J shed 1 base, with 16 bases lying between them. This CDR3 has 17 residues. Germline CDR1 reads LNHDA; CDR2 reads SQIVND (reference sequence). This chain's CDR3 is CASSIDGGKGASYEQYF. For the CDR3, the DNA is TGTGCCAGTAGTATAGATGGGGGTAAAGGGGCTTCCTACGAGCAGTACTTC. Full variable domain (rest looked up from reference TRBV19 and TRBJ2-7): DGGITQSPKYLFRKEGQNVTLSCEQNLNHDAMYWYRQDPGQGLRLIYYSQIVNDFQKGDIAEGYSVSREKKESFPLTVTSAQKNPTAFYLCASSIDGGKGASYEQYFGPGTRLTVT.

The chain links TRBV5-6 to TRBJ2-3; 11 bases fit TRBD2. The CDR3 contains 17 residues. CDR1 and CDR2 from the germline V gene are SGHDT and YYEEEE. Trimming at V came to 5 bases and at J to 3 bases, leaving 11 bases not matched to a gene. The CDR3 DNA reads as TGTGCCAGCAGTCGCGGTAGCGGGAGGGCCGGGACAGATACGCAGTATTTT. Residues: CASSRGSGRAGTDTQYF.

This clone was seen a single time. This chain uses TRBV7-9 with TRBJ2-1, with D uncertain. Trimming took 4 bases from V and 2 from J, leaving 9 bases between them. The V gene's germline CDR1 is SEHNR and CDR2 FQNEAQ (reference sequence). The CDR3 is made up of 14 amino acids. The DNA for the CDR3 is TGTGCCAGCAGCTACGCGAAAGCCTACAATGAGCAGTTCTTC. This gives the protein CASSYAKAYNEQFF. The whole variable domain, remainder taken from reference TRBV7-9 and TRBJ2-1, is DTGVSQNPRHKITKRGQNVTFRCDPISEHNRLYWYRQTLGQGPEFLTYFQNEAQLEKSRLLSDRFSAERPKGSFSTLEIQRTEQGDSAMYLCASSYAKAYNEQFFGPGTRLTVL.

The rearrangement uses TRBV5-8 and TRBJ1-5; tentative D call: TRBD1 (6 bases). Germline V gives CDR1 SGHTS, CDR2 YDEGEE. V was trimmed by 0 bases and J by 7 bases, leaving 8 bases between them. CDR3 length: 13 residues. The CDR3 loop reads CASSLDRAQPQHF. DNA for the CDR3: TGTGCCAGCAGCTTGGACAGGGCCCAGCCCCAGCATTTT.

This clone has more than one count but fewer than ten. The chain has TRBV2 and TRBJ2-1; D gene unclear. The germline V gene encodes CDR1 SNHLY and CDR2 FYNNEI. The CDR3 loop spans 12 amino acids. Trimming left V 6 bases short and J 5 bases short, with 8 bases between. The CDR3 sequence is CASRLEHNEQFF. CDR3 DNA: TGTGCCAGCAGGTTGGAGCACAATGAGCAGTTCTTC.

J is TRBJ1-2 and V is TRBV28; TRBD1 is a possible D gene (5 bases). The CDR3 runs to 14 residues. Germline CDR1 MDHEN, CDR2 SYDVKM. V dropped 8 bases and J dropped 6 bases, with 19 bases sitting between them. CDR3 loop: CASSDGGWDDGYTF. The DNA of the CDR3 is TGTGCCAGCTCAGATGGGGGGTGGGACGATGGCTACACCTTC.

This CDR3 is CASGGTPYEQYF. DNA of the CDR3: TGCGCCAGCGGCGGGACTCCCTACGAGCAGTACTTC. The chain employs TRBV10-1 and TRBJ2-7; D is possibly TRBD2 (6 bases). This CDR3 contains 12 residues. The V gene's germline CDR1 is WNHNN and CDR2 SYGVQD (reference sequence). V dropped 8 bases and J dropped 2 bases, with 10 bases sitting between them.

The rearrangement uses TRBV6-5 and TRBJ2-3; D perhaps matches TRBD1 (5 bases). The germline V gene encodes CDR1 MNHEY and CDR2 SVGAGI. The CDR3 sequence is 13 residues long. Trimming stripped 7 bases from V and 6 bases from J, with 14 bases between. CDR3: CASTYRKGDTQYF. The CDR3 DNA reads TGTGCCAGCACCTACAGGAAGGGGGATACGCAGTATTTT.

This clone was detected only a few times. The chain carries TRBV5-1 and TRBJ2-1; D is perhaps TRBD2 (6 bases). V was clipped by 3 bases and J by 5 bases, with 12 bases between them. CDR3 size: 14 residues. From germline, CDR1 is SGHRS and CDR2 YFSETQ. The chain's CDR3 is CASSSPRGDNEQFF. The DNA for the CDR3 is TGCGCCAGCAGCTCTCCTCGCGGGGACAATGAGCAGTTCTTC.